This TCR beta chain came from a study of T-cell memory formation after mild COVID-19. Whole-study results and caveats: That cross-reactive memory joined was suggested by some responding clones appearing in pre-infection memory. Contracting clones from day 15 to 85 had balanced CD4/CD8; later expanders favoured CD4+.

CDR3 length equals 14 residues. Trimming took off 0 bases at V and 5 bases at J, with 11 bases between the two ends. CDR1 is MNHEY, CDR2 SVGAGI, per germline. This clonotype was counted a few times. What it binds is unknown. From 5'RACE with constant-segment primers came TCR alpha and TCR beta cDNA libraries that carried sample barcodes and UMIs. In TCRdb, the 5' RACE reads were re-called with MiXCR into one record per CDR3 protein. The sample shows some 300,000 distinct CDR3 sequences, 20% to 25% of them seen only once. The sequenced sample was PBMCs or a T cell subset sorted from them (not recorded which). This receptor was obtained from a man between 18 and 29 years old who had mild COVID-19 (a few samples of this study predate the infection). Cell type and time point are not known. The chain uses TRBV6-5 and TRBJ2-7, with a weak D call TRBD2 (5 bases). This CDR3 reads CASSYSRAAHEQYF. The CDR3 bases are TGTGCCAGCAGTTACTCGAGGGCGGCCCACGAGCAGTACTTC.